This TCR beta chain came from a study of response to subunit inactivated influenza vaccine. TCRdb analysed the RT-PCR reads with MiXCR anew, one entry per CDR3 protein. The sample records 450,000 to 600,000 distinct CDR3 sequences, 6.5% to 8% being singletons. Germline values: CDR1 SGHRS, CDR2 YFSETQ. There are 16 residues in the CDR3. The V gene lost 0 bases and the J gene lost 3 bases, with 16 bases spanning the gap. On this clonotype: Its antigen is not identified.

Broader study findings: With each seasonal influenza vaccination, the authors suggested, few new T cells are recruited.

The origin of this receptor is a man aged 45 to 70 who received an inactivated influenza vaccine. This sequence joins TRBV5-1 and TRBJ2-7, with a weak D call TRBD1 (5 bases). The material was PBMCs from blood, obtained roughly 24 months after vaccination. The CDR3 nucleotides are TGCGCCAGCAGCTTGGATGGGTCGGACACAAACTACGAGCAGTACTTC. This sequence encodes CASSLDGSDTNYEQYF.